The rows below give T cell receptor beta chains drawn from one sample of a study of T cell responses to AZD1222 COVID-19 vaccine. Sequencing was performed with immunoSEQ multiplex PCR; in TCRdb, only in-frame clones are kept and a portion is missing. The sample carries some 96,000 clones, about nine tenths recorded once. The specimen comprised peripheral blood, sampled on day 0 of AZD1222 vaccination. Receptors were obtained from an adult in good health. CDR3s include the opening cysteine and the closing phenylalanine or tryptophan.

v_call	cdr3_aa
TRBV28	CASTPGQFGSFF
TRBV19	CASSIDSSFSPLHF
TRBV29-1	CSVTRDRGQPQHF
TRBV28	CASSSPAGINQPQHF
TRBV28	CASQGNRGNQPQHF
TRBV7-3	CASSLTRTGSVTDTQYF
TRBV7-2	CASSSAGNYGYTF
TRBV12-3/TRBV12-4	CASSLLGYEQYF
TRBV6-1	CASSVDWVREYNSPLHF
TRBV28	CASSLRGYEQYF
TRBV6-5	CASSYSRQVPYGYTF
TRBV2	CASAGEGTDTQYF
TRBV5-1	CASREGAKNIQYF
TRBV19	CASSITAGGIYGYTF
TRBV7-9	CASSFQGGDSNQPQHF
TRBV3-1/TRBV3-2	CASSRQRAVYEQYF
TRBV7-9	CASLDGQVGYGYTF
TRBV27	CASAAGTEIVSSYNSPLHF
TRBV4-1	CASSQDDRVYGYTF
TRBV7-9	CASSLAWTDTQYF
TRBV3-1/TRBV3-2	CASSHRQGPYNEQFF
TRBV28	CASSYPTASGNTIYF
TRBV6-6	CASTSSLRRAYEQYF
TRBV7-8	CASSLSLAGSEIFTDTQYF
TRBV20-1	CSASHGRGQMSYGYTF
TRBV6-5	CASSYSEGDYGYTF
TRBV10-1	CASSDPGTEIYTF
TRBV28	CASRLTDRASYTF
TRBV28	CASNLPGQGAKTQYF
TRBV10-3	CAISEGSGRARYEQYF
TRBV2	CASSDFGFLSNQPQHF
TRBV7-9	CASSLDRDGEGYTF
TRBV6-2/TRBV6-3	CASSWYRPTYNEQFF
TRBV18	CASSSDRVYEQYF
TRBV7-8	CASSPSPNSAQYF
TRBV19	CASSTGLAGNEYEQYF
TRBV5-1	CASSLASGRGYEQYF
TRBV11-3	CASSHTTNNEQFF
TRBV15	CATSRSRTDYSNQPQHF
TRBV28	CASSTTGEYGYTF
TRBV6-1	CASSERMGGWGETQYF
TRBV5-1	CASSLPGDMNTEAFF
TRBV7-8	CASSRDRGYNEQFF
TRBV30	CAWDVQSRTEAFF
TRBV5-6	CASSLGSDTQYF